The entry below describes one T cell receptor beta chain. Its specific antigen is unknown. Per-base quality was not reported, and no clone a single base away is much larger than it. Ficoll-Paque density gradient centrifugation was the method used to isolate PBMCs. CDR1 and CDR2 (LNHDA, SQIVND) derive from the germline V gene (reference sequence). Trimming costs V 7 bases and J 0 bases, and their ends lie 3 bases apart. Reading from cysteine to phenylalanine, the CDR3 counts 11 amino acids. Only CDR3 DNA is held: 33 bases, read in frame from base 1. Sequencing was carried out with an Illumina NovaSeq 6000. Using 5'RACE with constant-segment primers, TCRalpha and TCRbeta cDNA libraries were constructed, with sample barcodes and unique molecular identifiers added in the process. RNA was extracted from every sample with Trizol reagent. Library amplification was performed in two PCR steps, and a second sample barcode and Illumina TruSeq adapters were introduced in the second step. Sequencing of the libraries was done on an Illumina NovaSeq, producing 2 x 150 bp paired-end reads. The paper's processing steps were these. Demultiplexing of reads and collapsing into UMI-guided consensus sequences were performed with migec v1.2.7. With mixcr v2.1.11, UMI consensuses were aligned to TRA and TRB V and J templates and assembled into clonotypes. A clonotype was counted as expanded or contracted only when both edgeR and NoisET called the clonotype significant, with the noise models trained on biological replicates. For edgeR calls, a false discovery rate-adjusted p below 0.01 and a log2 fold-change threshold of 1 were applied. PCA with hierarchical clustering of max-normalized trajectories of the 1000 most abundant clonotypes was used as exploratory dynamics analysis. Separately sequenced CD4+ and CD8+ repertoires were used to assign the CD4 or CD8 phenotype of responding clones. TCRdb's own reprocessing of the public reads used fastp at Q25 and MiXCR and kept productive beta chains. Each record represents a unique CDR3 protein, reported with the most common genes and DNA among its rows. The V and J calls here are based on TCRdb, not the publication. The sample yields about 430,000 distinct CDR3 sequences; about 20% were counted once. Of the sample, about 22% falls within the top ten clones.

This sample is drawn from a study of T-cell memory formation after mild COVID-19 (dated by TCRdb to the early 2020s). As for the study more broadly: TCR sequence clusters from the two donors were largely donor specific. In a couple of donors, T-cell clones that expanded and contracted after mild COVID-19 were followed by sequencing TCRalpha and TCRbeta repertoires longitudinally. Two young, previously healthy adult volunteers made up the cohort, one male and one female.

General conclusions and limits of the study: SARS-CoV-2 specificity was not confirmed for the second-wave clones peaking on day 37. Only two mild cases were covered in the study, and larger cohorts including severe cases with pre-infection samples were considered necessary. Some responding clones were found in pre-infection memory, which suggests that pre-existing cross-reactive memory T cells took part in the SARS-CoV-2 response. Contracting CD4+ clones appeared mostly in the CM and EM memory subsets, whereas CD8+ clones were enriched in EMRA. Clones that contracted from day 15 to 85 showed balanced CD4/CD8 phenotypes, whereas a second wave of clones that expanded from day 15 to 37 leaned towards CD4+.

The sequence is built from TRBV19 and TRBJ2-5, with an unclear D gene assignment. Sample: PBMCs or a T cell subset sorted from them (not recorded which). The receptor comes from a man younger than 35 who had mild COVID-19 (a few samples of this study predate the infection). The sample titles of this study are shuffled in the database, so cell type and time point are left out; the donor was told from shared clones. The CDR3: CASTNQETQYF. The nucleotide sequence is TGTGCCAGTACCAACCAAGAGACCCAGTACTTC. The full variable domain, with segments outside the CDR3 supplied by the reference TRBV19 and TRBJ2-5 proteins, appears as DGGITQSPKYLFRKEGQNVTLSCEQNLNHDAMYWYRQDPGQGLRLIYYSQIVNDFQKGDIAEGYSVSREKKESFPLTVTSAQKNPTAFYLCASTNQETQYFGPGTRLLVL.